The 14 T cell receptor beta chains listed next were all sequenced from one sample in a study of radiation and T cells in renal cell carcinoma. TCRdb's table, derived via immunoSEQ multiplex PCR, lists solely in-frame clones and lacks some. This table has under 55,000 clones, about 83% appearing once. Time point specified: baseline pretreatment blood. Noted treatment: 15 Gy SBRT to primary tumor, nephrectomy 4 weeks later. The sample was blood, taken from a patient whose treatment included radiotherapy and nephrectomy. The receptors stem from a woman in her 70s with renal cell carcinoma.

This clone was detected a few times. This chain links TRBV5-6 with TRBJ2-4, with TRBD1 matching over 8 bases. Germline V gene lookup returns CDR1 SGHDT and CDR2 YYEEEE. CDR3 size: 15 residues. V lost 4 bases, J lost 4 bases, and 7 bases stayed unmatched. The CDR3, as DNA: TGTGCCAGCAGCACTGTTGACAGGGGTAAAAACATTCAGTACTTC. This sequence encodes CASSTVDRGKNIQYF.

This chain joins TRBV4-3 and TRBJ1-5; no reliable D call. The V end was cut by 1 base, the J end by 4 bases, with 8 bases between. From germline, CDR1 is LGHNA and CDR2 YSLEER. This CDR3 is built from 14 residues. CDR3 sequence (DNA): TGCGCCAGCAGCCAAGCTTGGTCGAATCAGCCCCAGCATTTT. Protein sequence: CASSQAWSNQPQHF.

The V and J genes are TRBV27 and TRBJ2-2, with D uncertain. CDR1 is MNHEY and CDR2 is SMNVEV in the germline V gene (reference sequence). This CDR3 has 14 amino acids. Between the trimmed V and J ends, which lost 5 bases and 4 bases, there was a span of 11 bases. This CDR3 reads CASSPSVGTGELFF. The CDR3 DNA reads TGTGCCAGCAGTCCCTCGGTGGGCACCGGGGAGCTGTTTTTT.

This chain uses TRBV4-3 with TRBJ2-5; TRBD2 matches 11 bases. V lost 0 bases, J lost 5 bases, and 14 bases stayed unmatched. The CDR3 is 19 residues long. Germline values: CDR1 LGHNA, CDR2 YSLEER. DNA of the CDR3: TGCGCCAGCAGCCAAGAGATAGCGGGAGGGCCTCCGGACGGTGAGACCCAGTACTTC. Translated: CASSQEIAGGPPDGETQYF.

V and J are TRBV5-1 and TRBJ2-3, with D hard to call. The CDR3 is 13 amino acids. Looked up from germline, CDR1 is SGHRS and CDR2 is YFSETQ. V was clipped by 6 bases and J by 1 base, with 9 bases between them. CDR3 bases: TGCGCCAGCATCAGCTCTGGCACAGATACGCAGTATTTT. Translated: CASISSGTDTQYF. Full variable domain (remainder filled in from reference TRBV5-1 and TRBJ2-3): KAGVTQTPRYLIKTRGQQVTLSCSPISGHRSVSWYQQTPGQGLQFLFEYFSETQRNKGNFPGRFSGRQFSNSRSEMNVSTLELGDSALYLCASISSGTDTQYFGPGTRLTVL.

The chain joins TRBV5-4 to TRBJ2-3; 9 nucleotides line up with TRBD2. The germline V gene encodes CDR1 SGHNT and CDR2 YYREEE (reference sequence). There are 15 residues in the CDR3. With V trimmed by 3 bases and J by 2 bases, 4 bases remained unmatched. The CDR3, as DNA: TGTGCCAGCAGCTCGACTAGCGGAACCACAGATACGCAGTATTTT. This sequence encodes CASSSTSGTTDTQYF.

The V and J genes are TRBV23-1 and TRBJ2-1; D might be TRBD2 (5 bases). TRBV23-1 is an open reading frame whose function is uncertain. The CDR3 loop spans 16 amino acids. The ends were cut back, 7 bases at V and 4 bases at J, with 20 bases in the middle. Here the CDR3 DNA reads TGCGCCAGCAAATCTCGGCCCTCCAGACTATACAATGAGCAGTTCTTC. Residues: CASKSRPSRLYNEQFF.

V usage is TRBV19 and J usage is TRBJ2-7, with a weak D call TRBD1 (5 bases). The CDR3 extends over 13 amino acids. The V end lost 4 bases, the J end lost 4 bases, and 11 bases lay between the germline ends. Germline-derived CDR1 and CDR2 are LNHDA and SQIVND (reference sequence). CDR3 coding DNA: TGTGCCAGTAGTACTCGGACATCTTACGAGCAGTACTTC. Its translation is CASSTRTSYEQYF.

The V gene is TRBV9, the J gene TRBJ2-1; 7 positions agree with TRBD1. The CDR3 is made up of 14 amino acids. V lost 4 bases to trimming and J lost 6 bases; unmatched junction nucleotides: 7. The germline V gene has CDR1 SGDLS and CDR2 YYNGEE. CDR3: CASSPGTDLNEQFF. As DNA, the CDR3 is TGTGCCAGCAGCCCCGGGACAGATCTCAATGAGCAGTTCTTC. Complete variable domain (other parts from reference TRBV9 and TRBJ2-1): DSGVTQTPKHLITATGQRVTLRCSPRSGDLSVYWYQQSLDQGLQFLIQYYNGEERAKGNILERFSAQQFPDLHSELNLSSLELGDSALYFCASSPGTDLNEQFFGPGTRLTVL.

The chain couples TRBV13 to TRBJ1-2; D is uncertain. The CDR3 sequence is 13 residues long. Trimming shortened V by 0 bases and J by 5 bases, and 7 bases separated the two germline ends. Per the germline V gene, CDR1 is PRHDT and CDR2 is FYEKMQ (reference sequence). The chain's CDR3 is CASSLGEEYGYTF. For the CDR3, the DNA is TGTGCCAGCAGCTTAGGTGAGGAGTATGGCTACACCTTC.

The chain carries TRBV5-6 and TRBJ1-2; D is unclear. The CDR3 has 14 amino acids. Trimming stripped 0 bases from V and 8 bases from J, with 14 bases between. The V gene's germline CDR1 is SGHDT and CDR2 YYEEEE. This CDR3 reads CASSLDFPGIGYTF. The CDR3 DNA sequence: TGTGCCAGCAGCTTGGATTTTCCGGGAATAGGCTACACCTTC.

This clone was recorded a few times. The chain links TRBV6-5 to TRBJ2-4, with a weak D call TRBD2 (5 bases). V was clipped by 7 bases and J by 3 bases, with 13 bases between them. Per germline, CDR1 MNHEY and CDR2 SVGAGI. The CDR3 is made up of 14 amino acids. The CDR3 spells CASTGSEDKNIQYF. The CDR3 DNA is TGTGCCAGCACGGGGTCGGAGGACAAAAACATTCAGTACTTC.

This clone was detected only once. J is TRBJ2-5 and V is TRBV14; 7 nucleotides agree with TRBD2. With 4 bases clipped from V and 2 bases from J, the junction kept 7 bases outside the gene matches. This CDR3 has 15 residues. Germline V gene data show CDR1 as SGHDN and CDR2 as FVKESK. The CDR3 loop is CASSRASGYQETQYF. The CDR3 nucleotides read TGTGCCAGCAGCCGGGCTAGCGGTTATCAAGAGACCCAGTACTTC.

The chain combines TRBV7-6 with TRBJ1-6; TRBD1 matches 7 bases. After removal of 4 bases from V and 4 bases from J, the junction contained 4 bases not matched to a gene. The CDR3 is 15 amino acids. CDR1 and CDR2 from the germline V gene are SGHVS and FNYEAQ. The CDR3 region is CASSSMTGYNSPLHF. CDR3 bases: TGTGCCAGCAGCTCGATGACAGGGTATAATTCACCCCTCCACTTT.